This TCR beta chain comes out of a study of shared clonotypes between healthy human individuals (dated by TCRdb to about 2020). Background for the entire study: A couple of women and a few men aged 18 to 49 years were included in the cohort. Libraries were prepared and TCR repertoires were sequenced by different laboratories using diverse techniques, in order to increase sequencing depth and limit assay-specific biases. To estimate repertoire size and how much clonotype sharing occurs between individuals, the study deeply sequenced the blood TCR repertoires of about five healthy adults. Each donor's leukapheresis produced roughly between roughly 0.85 and 9.5 billion PBMCs.

TCR CDR3 regions were amplified from genomic DNA by multiplex PCR using the deep immunoSEQ assay. Extracted genomic DNA from each cell subset was spread evenly across all wells of several immunoSEQ 96-well plates, with each plate serving as a replicate. For unsorted PBMC, approximately 310 ng genomic DNA, equal to 32,000 or so T cell genomes, was loaded into each replicate PCR. Unsorted PBMC genomic DNA was sequenced across ten immunoSEQ deep assay plates. The purified libraries were quantified using a Qubit 3.0 fluorometer, sized with a Bioanalyzer 2100, and then quantified again using the KAPA Library Quantification kit. Every immunoSEQ 96-well plate was sequenced on a dedicated single-read 150-cycle Illumina NextSeq 550 flow cell. Per the source publication's procedure: Because only junctional sequences without quality scores were contained in the immunoSEQ output, filtering matching that applied to full-length reads could not be performed. Sequences were annotated with PyIR, a Python wrapper for IgBLAST v1.9, using IMGT germline references to assign V/J genes and CDR3. Reads were filtered out if the reads had weak V/J assignments (E-value above 1e-6), no CDR3, stop codons, out-of-frame junctions, or ambiguous translated residues. V3J clonotypes were defined as sequences sharing an identical inferred V gene, J gene, and CDR3 amino acid sequence. The percentage overlap between two repertoires was calculated by dividing the number of shared unique clonotypes by the size of the smaller repertoire. Repertoire richness was assessed with RTK rarefaction, the Chao1 estimator, and Recon v2.1 estimates of unobserved clonotypes. TCRdb holds this immuneACCESS table with in-frame rearrangements only. Some clones are missing; in checked studies, unresolved V genes explain under half, and the rest has no known cause. That table supplies the V and J calls and clone size; D and trimming were determined from the DNA. This sample holds some 510,000 clones; 70% to 80% were observed only once. The ten largest clones add up to 10% to 15% of the sample.

Donors were healthy HIV-negative adults with no recently reported acute infections or vaccinations. All donors were Caucasian adults living in Nashville, Tennessee, USA. For unsorted samples, around 85 million PBMCs were counted, and genomic DNA was extracted using the QIAamp DNA Blood Mini kit. Blood was obtained by leukapheresis, after which PBMCs were separated by Ficoll-Histopaque density gradient centrifugation and cryopreserved in liquid nitrogen vapor phase. Notes on this clone: The antigen this receptor binds is unknown. No qualities accompany the bases; no much larger clone lies one base away.

From cysteine to phenylalanine, the CDR3 is 14 amino acids long. Only CDR3 DNA is held: 42 bases, read in frame from base 1. The germline ends are 9 bases apart after V is trimmed by 1 base and J by 4 bases. The germline V gene (reference sequence) provides CDR1 LNHNV and CDR2 YYDKDF. What the research found in general, with its limitations: Pairwise subsampling led to the expectation that sequencing depth would affect the degree of clonotype sharing among donors. Because the study included a small number of donors, the genetic and exposure-history diversity represented was limited. Sampling was limited to blood, and TCR repertoires in tissue likely differ from TCR repertoires in blood.

The rearrangement combines TRBV15 with TRBJ2-3, with a weak D call of TRBD1 (6 bases match). This TCR was recovered from a woman aged 40 to 50 in good health. Some clones in this sample may be carry-over from other donors' samples. Sequencing was done on a sample of PBMCs. The nucleotide sequence reads TGTGCCACCAGCAGAGTGGGGGCTGCAGATACGCAGTATTTT. Its translation is CATSRVGAADTQYF. Reference TRBV15 and TRBJ2-3 proteins supply the regions before and after the CDR3; the full variable domain is: DAMVIQNPRYQVTQFGKPVTLSCSQTLNHNVMYWYQQKSSQAPKLLFHYYDKDFNNEADTPDNFQSRRPNTSFCFLDIRSPGLGDTAMYLCATSRVGAADTQYFGPGTRLTVL.